The present entry profiles one T cell receptor beta chain with its context. What it binds is unknown. This record comes from a study of T cells in localized non-small cell lung cancer. Study results and limitations: Clonality peaked in uninvolved adjacent lung rather than tumor. Among the top 100 tumor clones, a median about 59 appeared in adjacent lung.

Trimming stripped 4 bases from V and 0 bases from J, with 10 bases between. CDR1 LGHNA and CDR2 YNFKEQ come from the germline V gene. CDR3 length equals 15 residues. Profiling relied on immunoSEQ multiplex PCR, and the TCRdb table lists in-frame clones only, not all of them. Of tens of thousands of clones listed, around three quarters are singletons. This sequence originates from a man aged 35 to 69 with stage II squamous cell lung carcinoma. The V gene is TRBV4-2, the J gene TRBJ1-5; TRBD1 might be the D (5 bases). The source material was PBMCs, sampled before any cancer treatment. CDR3 residues: CASSPQGGSNQPQHF. The CDR3 region has the DNA TGTGCCAGCAGCCCTCAGGGAGGTAGCAATCAGCCCCAGCATTTT.